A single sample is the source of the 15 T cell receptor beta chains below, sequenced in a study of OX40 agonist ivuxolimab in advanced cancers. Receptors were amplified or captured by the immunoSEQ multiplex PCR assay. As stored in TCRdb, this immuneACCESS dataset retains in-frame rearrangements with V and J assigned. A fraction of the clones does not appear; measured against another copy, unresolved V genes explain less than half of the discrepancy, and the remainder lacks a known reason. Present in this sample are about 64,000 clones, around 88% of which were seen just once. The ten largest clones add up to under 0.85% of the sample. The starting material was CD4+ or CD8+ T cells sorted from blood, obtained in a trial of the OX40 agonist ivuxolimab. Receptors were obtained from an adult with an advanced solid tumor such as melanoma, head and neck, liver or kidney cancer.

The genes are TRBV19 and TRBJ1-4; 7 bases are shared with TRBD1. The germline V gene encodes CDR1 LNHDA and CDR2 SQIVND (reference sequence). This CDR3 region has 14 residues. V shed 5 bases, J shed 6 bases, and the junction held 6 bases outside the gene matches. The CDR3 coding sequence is TGTGCCAGTAGTCGAGGGGGCCAGGATGAAAAACTGTTTTTT. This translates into CASSRGGQDEKLFF.

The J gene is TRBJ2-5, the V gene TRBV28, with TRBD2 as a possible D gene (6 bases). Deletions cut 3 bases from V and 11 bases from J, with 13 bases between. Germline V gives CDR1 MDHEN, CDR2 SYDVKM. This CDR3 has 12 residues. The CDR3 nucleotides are TGTGCCAGCAGTTTGCTGTCTCGGGAGCAGTACTTC. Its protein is CASSLLSREQYF. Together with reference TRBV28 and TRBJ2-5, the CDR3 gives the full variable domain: DVKVTQSSRYLVKRTGEKVFLECVQDMDHENMFWYRQDPGLGLRLIYFSYDVKMKEKGDIPEGYSVSREKKERFSLILESASTNQTSMYLCASSLLSREQYFGPGTRLLVL.

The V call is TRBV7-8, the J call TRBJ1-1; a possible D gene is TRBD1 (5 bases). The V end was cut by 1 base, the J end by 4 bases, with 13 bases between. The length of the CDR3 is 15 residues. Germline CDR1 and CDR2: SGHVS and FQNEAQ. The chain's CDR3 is CASSLESRRGTEAFF. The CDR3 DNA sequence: TGTGCCAGCAGCTTAGAGAGTCGTAGGGGCACTGAAGCTTTCTTT.

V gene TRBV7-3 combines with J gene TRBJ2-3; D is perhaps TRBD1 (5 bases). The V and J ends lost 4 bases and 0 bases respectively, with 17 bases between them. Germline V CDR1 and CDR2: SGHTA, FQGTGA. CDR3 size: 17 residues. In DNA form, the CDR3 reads TGTGCCAGCAGCTCCTTCCTCAGGGATCTCAGCACAGATACGCAGTATTTT. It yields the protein CASSSFLRDLSTDTQYF. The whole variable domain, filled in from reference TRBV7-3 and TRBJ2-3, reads GAGVSQTPSNKVTEKGKYVELRCDPISGHTALYWYRQSLGQGPEFLIYFQGTGAADDSGLPNDRFFAVRPEGSVSTLKIQRTERGDSAVYLCASSSFLRDLSTDTQYFGPGTRLTVL.

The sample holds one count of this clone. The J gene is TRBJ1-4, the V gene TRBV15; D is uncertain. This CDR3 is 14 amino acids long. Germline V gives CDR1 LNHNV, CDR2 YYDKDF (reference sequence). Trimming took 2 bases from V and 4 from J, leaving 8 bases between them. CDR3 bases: TGTGCCACCAGCAGATGGCAGAATAATGAAAAACTGTTTTTT. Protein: CATSRWQNNEKLFF.

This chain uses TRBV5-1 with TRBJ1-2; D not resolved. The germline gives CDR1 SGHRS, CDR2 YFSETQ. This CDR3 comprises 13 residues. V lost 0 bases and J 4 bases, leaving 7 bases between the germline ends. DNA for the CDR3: TGCGCCAGCAGCTTGGGCTTAGGCTATGGCTACACCTTC. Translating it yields CASSLGLGYGYTF.

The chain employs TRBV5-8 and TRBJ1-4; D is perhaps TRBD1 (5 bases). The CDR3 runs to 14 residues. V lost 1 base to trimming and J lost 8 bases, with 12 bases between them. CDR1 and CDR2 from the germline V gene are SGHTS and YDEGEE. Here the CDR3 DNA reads TGTGCCAGCAGCTTGACAGGCCTAGGCGAAAAACTGTTTTTT. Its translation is CASSLTGLGEKLFF.

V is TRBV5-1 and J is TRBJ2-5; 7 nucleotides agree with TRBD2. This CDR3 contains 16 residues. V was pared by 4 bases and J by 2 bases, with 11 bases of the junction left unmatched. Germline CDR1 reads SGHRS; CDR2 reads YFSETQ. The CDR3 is CASSLEGGNKQETQYF. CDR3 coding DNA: TGCGCCAGCAGCCTAGAGGGAGGGAATAAACAAGAGACCCAGTACTTC.

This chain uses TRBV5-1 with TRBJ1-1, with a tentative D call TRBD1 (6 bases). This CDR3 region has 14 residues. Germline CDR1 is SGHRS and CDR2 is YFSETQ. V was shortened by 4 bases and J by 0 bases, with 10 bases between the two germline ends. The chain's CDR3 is CASSATGLNTEAFF. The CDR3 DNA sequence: TGCGCCAGCAGCGCTACAGGGCTGAACACTGAAGCTTTCTTT.

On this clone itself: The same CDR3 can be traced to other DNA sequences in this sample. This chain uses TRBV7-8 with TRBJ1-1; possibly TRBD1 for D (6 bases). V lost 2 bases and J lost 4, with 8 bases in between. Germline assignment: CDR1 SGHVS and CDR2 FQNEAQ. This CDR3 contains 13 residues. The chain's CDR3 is CASSLQGSTEAFF. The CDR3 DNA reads TGTGCCAGCAGCTTACAGGGGAGCACTGAAGCTTTCTTT.

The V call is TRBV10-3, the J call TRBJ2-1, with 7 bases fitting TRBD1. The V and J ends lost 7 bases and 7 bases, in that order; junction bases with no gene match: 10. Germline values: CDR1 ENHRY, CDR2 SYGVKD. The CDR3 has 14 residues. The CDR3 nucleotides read TGTGCCATCAACGAGGGGGCAGTTTCTAATGAGCAGTTCTTC. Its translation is CAINEGAVSNEQFF.

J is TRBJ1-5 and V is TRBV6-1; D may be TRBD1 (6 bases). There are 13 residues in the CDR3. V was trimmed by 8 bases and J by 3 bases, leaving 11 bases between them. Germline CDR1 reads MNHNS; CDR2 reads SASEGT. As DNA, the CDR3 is TGTGCCAGCTCGGGGGGCATCAATCAGCCCCAGCATTTT. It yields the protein CASSGGINQPQHF.

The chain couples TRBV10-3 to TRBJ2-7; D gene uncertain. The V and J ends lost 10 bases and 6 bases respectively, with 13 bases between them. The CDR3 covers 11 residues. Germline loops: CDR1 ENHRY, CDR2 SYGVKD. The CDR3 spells CATSEPGEQYF. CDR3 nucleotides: TGTGCCACCTCGGAGCCAGGCGAGCAGTACTTC.

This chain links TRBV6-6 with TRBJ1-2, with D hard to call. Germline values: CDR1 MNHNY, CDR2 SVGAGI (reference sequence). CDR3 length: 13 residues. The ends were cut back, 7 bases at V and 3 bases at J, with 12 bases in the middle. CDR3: CASTSGRHYGYTF. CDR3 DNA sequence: TGTGCCAGCACCTCGGGGAGGCACTATGGCTACACCTTC.

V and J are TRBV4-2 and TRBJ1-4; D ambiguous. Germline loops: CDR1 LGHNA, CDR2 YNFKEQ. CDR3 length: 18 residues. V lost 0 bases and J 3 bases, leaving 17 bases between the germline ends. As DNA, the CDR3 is TGTGCCAGCAGCCAAGACAGTATCCTCGGGGTATCTAATGAAAAACTGTTTTTT. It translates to CASSQDSILGVSNEKLFF.